This T cell receptor beta chain comes out of a study of blood T cells in healthy people across ages. Using a J-beta primer mix together with a sample-barcoded 5' primer, a second PCR was run for about 6 to 12 cycles. Every cDNA molecule carried a tag from a template-switch adaptor bearing 12 random nucleotides. Using its own MiXCR run on the 5' RACE reads, TCRdb lists one record per CDR3 protein. The table records around 500,000 distinct CDR3 sequences, roughly a quarter of them present only once. Notes on the study in general: Both naive CD4+ cell counts and diversity were greater in long-lived donors than in aged donors.

This clonotype was seen only a few times. Its specificity is unknown. Trimming removed 4 bases from V and 3 bases from J, with 15 bases in between. Germline loops: CDR1 KGHSH, CDR2 LQKENI. CDR3 length equals 15 residues. This sample also appeared in a second study, on T cells of mothers and their children.

J is TRBJ1-2 and V is TRBV18; D gene ambiguous. This TCR was sampled from a boy between 2 and 10 years old in good health. Sequenced: blood. Here the CDR3 reads CASSLNHRGYYGYTF. CDR3 nucleotide sequence: TGTGCCAGCTCACTAAACCACAGAGGGTACTATGGCTACACCTTC.